The present T cell receptor (beta chain) was sequenced within a study of human T cells and chemical hapten exposure. Findings and caveats of the study: With DPC sensitization, TCRs exceeding 1 in 1000 frequency showed no change. Relative to control repertoires, expanded TCRs gave rise to significantly more large CDR3 similarity clusters.

Worth noting for this clonotype: Antigen: not known.

CDR3 length equals 14 residues. Per the germline V gene, CDR1 is SGHTA and CDR2 is FQGTGA. The V and J ends lost 4 bases and 1 base respectively, with 10 bases between them. The study used a library that attached unique molecular identifiers to individual cDNA molecules. TCRdb processed the RACE reads anew with MiXCR; each CDR3 protein has one entry. The sample includes around 92,000 distinct CDR3 sequences, 10% to 11% of them seen just once. Time point here: pre-sensitization, week 0. Treatment given: therapeutic diphenylcyclopropenone sensitization with weekly scalp DPC. RNA extraction used unfractionated whole blood as the source of total RNA.

The sequence came from a woman between 55 and 75 years old with alopecia areata. Some clones in this sample may be carry-over from other donors' samples. The chain carries TRBV7-3 and TRBJ1-1; a possible D gene is TRBD1 (6 bases). The sample here was whole blood, taken in connection with sensitization to the hapten diphenylcyclopropenone (DPC). CDR3 in amino acids: CASSSRGPNTEAFF. CDR3 coding DNA: TGTGCCAGCAGCTCCAGGGGACCGAACACTGAAGCTTTCTTT.